A single sample is the source of the 23 T cell receptor beta chains below, sequenced in a study of tumor-infiltrating lymphocytes in primary liver carcinoma. Unsorted bulk tissue of about 20-32 mg yielded co-extracted RNA and DNA. Making TCR beta cDNA involved around 500 ng total RNA and a constant-region primer. For TCR beta, libraries were produced by three nested multiplex PCR rounds using slightly modified ARM-PCR. It was with TRBV1-TRBV30 forward primers and a C-beta reverse primer that the first two PCR rounds were run, at approximately 9 cycles each. TCRdb recomputed calls from the multiplex PCR reads with MiXCR, one row per CDR3 protein. The repertoire holds approximately 120,000 distinct CDR3 sequences, with around 64% as singletons. Sequenced material: liver tumor tissue from sampling region 3. Subset described: tumor region T3, left-lateral pole. These receptors were taken from a woman aged 55 to 70 with primary liver carcinoma and hepatitis B virus infection.

As for this clonotype: This clone may be a read error of a much larger clone one base away. The rearrangement links TRBV7-8 to TRBJ2-1, with D maybe TRBD2 (6 bases). The CDR3 is made up of 16 amino acids. From germline, CDR1 is SGHVS and CDR2 FQNEAQ. Trimming removed 2 bases at V and 0 bases at J, with 11 bases between. The CDR3 bases are TGTGCCAGCAGCTTAATCGGCGGGAACTCCTACAATGAGCAGTTCTTC. It translates to CASSLIGGNSYNEQFF.

The chain employs TRBV6-2 or TRBV6-3 and TRBJ2-1; D unresolved. Trimming took off 10 bases at V and 0 bases at J, with 16 bases between the two ends. Germline CDR1 reads MNHEY; CDR2 reads SVGEGT. CDR3 length: 15 residues. The CDR3 sequence is CANTGPGSSYNEQFF. The CDR3 DNA is TGTGCCAACACCGGGCCTGGAAGCTCCTACAATGAGCAGTTCTTC.

Of note for this clonotype: One end of the junction varies from germline; a read error may be responsible. This chain uses TRBV29-1 with TRBJ1-2, with 8 positions matching TRBD1. There are 15 residues in the CDR3. The germline CDR1 and CDR2 sequences are SQVTM and ANQGSEA. CDR3 in DNA: TGCAGCGTTGATCAGGGGGCAGCAGGGGCCGGCGGCTACACCTTT. Translating gives CSVDQGAAGAGGYTF.

Details on this clonotype: Since no conserved phenylalanine or tryptophan closes the CDR3, a read error is the likely cause. The limits of the CDR3 on the DNA are not certain, so only TCRdb's listed CDR3 is given. The rearrangement links TRBV29-1 to TRBJ1-1; the tabulated D call, TRBD1, remains unverified against the DNA. Termini included, the CDR3 measures 12 amino acids. The germline V gene has CDR1 SQVTM and CDR2 ANQGSEA. The CDR3 region is CSVEEGVTEAFL.

The chain uses TRBV5-1 and TRBJ1-3; D is unresolved. The CDR3 totals 16 residues. CDR1 is SGHRS and CDR2 is YFSETQ in the germline V gene. V was trimmed by 1 base and J by 4 bases, leaving 15 bases between them. DNA for the CDR3: TGCGCCAGCAGCTTGACCCTATCCACCACGGGAAACACCATATATTTT. Protein product: CASSLTLSTTGNTIYF.

A note on this clonotype: Germline is not matched at one junction end, which may reflect a read error. The chain uses TRBV6-2 or TRBV6-3 and TRBJ2-4; weak D call: TRBD1 (6 bases). The CDR3 has 14 amino acids. Germline-derived CDR1 and CDR2 are MNHEY and SVGEGT. CDR3 DNA sequence: TGTGCCAGTAGTTATACAGGGCCACATAACATTCAGTACTTC. Its protein product is CASSYTGPHNIQYF.

This clonotype was observed at least ten times. The rearrangement uses TRBV6-2 or TRBV6-3 and TRBJ2-7; the D gene is possibly TRBD1 (5 bases). In germline, CDR1 is MNHEY, CDR2 SVGEGT. The CDR3 is 12 amino acids. V lost 2 bases, J lost 4 bases, and 6 bases lay in between. DNA of the CDR3: TGTGCCAGCAGTTACAGGGGATACGAGCAGTACTTC. As protein: CASSYRGYEQYF.

Comments on this clonotype: The junction differs from germline at one of its ends, possibly a read error. The rearrangement links TRBV11-2 to TRBJ2-2; possible D gene TRBD2, 5 bases. Germline V gene data show CDR1 as SGHAT and CDR2 as FQNNGV. This CDR3 contains 15 residues. DNA for the CDR3: TGTACCAGCAGCCCTCCGCATGGACCGACCGGGGAGCTGTTCTTT. Residues: CTSSPPHGPTGELFF.

V gene TRBV10-3 combines with J gene TRBJ1-1; TRBD1 aligns across 7 bases. The CDR3 has 14 amino acids. Germline V gene lookup returns CDR1 ENHRY and CDR2 SYGVKD. The V segment lost 6 bases and the J segment 1 base; nucleotides outside the gene matches: 5. This CDR3 is CAIRGTDRNTEAFF. In nucleotides, the CDR3 is TGTGCCATCAGAGGGACAGACCGGAACACTGAAGCTTTCTTT.

CDR3 in amino acids: CASSSALALTSGANVLTF. CDR3 sequence (DNA): TGTGCCAGCAGCTCAGCACTAGCGCTGACCTCTGGGGCCAACGTCCTGACTTTC. The V gene is TRBV11-2, the J gene TRBJ2-6; 7 bases map to TRBD2. The CDR3 consists of 18 residues. V gave up 4 bases and J gave up 0 bases; unmatched junction bases: 9. The V gene's germline CDR1 is SGHAT and CDR2 FQNNGV.

The rearrangement joins TRBV18 to TRBJ2-7; TRBD1 matches at 12 bases. With 3 bases clipped from V and 5 bases from J, the junction kept 8 bases outside the gene matches. The CDR3 runs 16 residues. Per the germline V gene, CDR1 is KGHSH and CDR2 is LQKENI. The chain's CDR3 is CASSPRSGTGGNEQYF. The CDR3 nucleotides are TGTGCCAGCTCACCTCGTTCGGGGACAGGGGGCAACGAGCAGTACTTC.

The chain joins TRBV6-6 to TRBJ2-5, with D possibly being TRBD2 (6 bases). This CDR3 has 14 residues. Germline V CDR1 and CDR2: MNHNY, SVGAGI (reference sequence). Trimming removed 8 bases at V and 2 bases at J, with 15 bases between. CDR3 nucleotide sequence: TGTGCCAGCGGGCGGGAATTGACTCAAGAGACCCAGTACTTC. Protein product: CASGRELTQETQYF.

This clonotype has a handful of counts. V gene TRBV28 combines with J gene TRBJ2-1; 7 positions agree with TRBD2. Germline V gene sequence: CDR1 MDHEN, CDR2 SYDVKM. After removal of 7 bases from V and 7 bases from J, the junction contained 13 bases not matched to a gene. The CDR3 runs 15 residues. CDR3 in amino acids: CASTKSPTSSNEQFF. In nucleotides, the CDR3 is TGTGCCAGCACCAAAAGCCCGACTAGCTCTAATGAGCAGTTCTTC.

As for this clonotype: This clone may be a read error of a much larger clone one base away. The chain carries TRBV28 and TRBJ2-7; D perhaps matches TRBD1 (6 bases). Trimming pared 5 bases from V and 4 bases from J, leaving 15 bases between. The CDR3 covers 14 residues. Germline CDR1 and CDR2: MDHEN and SYDVKM. CDR3 region: CASSPRGHSYEQYF. The DNA of the CDR3 is TGTGCCAGCAGTCCCCGGGGACATTCATACGAGCAGTACTTC.

Of note for this clonotype: An end of the junction differs from the germline gene, which may be a read error. The V gene is TRBV11-3, the J gene TRBJ1-1, with 7 bases matching TRBD1. This CDR3 comprises 12 residues. Per germline, CDR1 SGHNT and CDR2 YENEEA. For the CDR3, the DNA is TGTGCTAGCAGCCCGAGCGGGACAGTAACTTTCTTT. Its protein product is CASSPSGTVTFF.

Notes on this clonotype: Just one base apart from a much larger clone, this may be a read error. V gene TRBV5-4 combines with J gene TRBJ2-3, with D tentatively TRBD1 or TRBD2 (5 bases each). V dropped 4 bases and J dropped 6 bases, with 12 bases sitting between them. CDR1 is SGHNT, CDR2 YYREEE, per germline (reference sequence). The CDR3 covers 13 residues. CDR3 nucleotide sequence: TGTGCCAGCAGCCCGGCACGGGGCGATACGCAGTATTTT. Protein sequence: CASSPARGDTQYF. Using reference TRBV5-4 and TRBJ2-3 for the parts outside the CDR3, the full variable domain is ETGVTQSPTHLIKTRGQQVTLRCSSQSGHNTVSWYQQALGQGPQFIFQYYREEENGRGNFPPRFSGLQFPNYSSELNVNALELDDSALYLCASSPARGDTQYFGPGTRLTVL.

V gene TRBV11-2 combines with J gene TRBJ1-2; D uncertain. CDR3 size: 17 residues. CDR1 is SGHAT and CDR2 is FQNNGV in the germline V gene. V lost 0 bases and J 5 bases, leaving 19 bases between the germline ends. CDR3: CASSLDPITALRYGYTF. The CDR3 bases are TGTGCCAGCAGCTTAGATCCGATCACGGCGCTGCGGTATGGCTACACCTTC.

Details on this clonotype: Compared with germline, one end of the junction differs, possibly owing to a read error. The chain is built from TRBV11-3 and TRBJ1-1; D uncertain. Germline CDR1 SGHNT, CDR2 YENEEA. This CDR3 comprises 14 residues. The chain's CDR3 is CASSQDGLNTKAFF. The CDR3 DNA sequence: TGTGCAAGCAGCCAGGACGGCTTGAACACTAAGGCTTTCTTT.

This clonotype is a singleton in its sample. The chain employs TRBV28 and TRBJ1-1; TRBD1 matches at 9 bases. The CDR3 spans 15 residues. Germline V gene data show CDR1 as MDHEN and CDR2 as SYDVKM. V was pared by 10 bases and J by 2 bases, with 11 bases of the junction left unmatched. The CDR3 protein is CANGPTGQGNTEAFF. CDR3 coding DNA: TGTGCCAACGGTCCGACGGGACAGGGTAACACTGAAGCTTTCTTT.

V usage is TRBV28 and J usage is TRBJ2-7; D is perhaps TRBD2 (5 bases). The CDR3 runs 14 residues. CDR1 MDHEN and CDR2 SYDVKM come from the germline V gene. Trimming pared 6 bases from V and 2 bases from J, leaving 14 bases between. CDR3 sequence: CASSQCGCPYEQYF. DNA for the CDR3: TGTGCCAGCAGCCAATGCGGGTGTCCCTACGAGCAGTACTTC.

This clonotype showed up many times. This chain links TRBV5-4 with TRBJ1-5; 7 positions match TRBD1. The CDR3 extends over 19 amino acids. Germline values: CDR1 SGHNT, CDR2 YYREEE (reference sequence). Trimming at V came to 1 base and at J to 0 bases, leaving 13 bases not matched to a gene. CDR3 protein: CASSLPDREPPFSNQPQHF. For the CDR3, the DNA is TGTGCCAGCAGCTTGCCCGACAGGGAGCCCCCCTTTAGCAATCAGCCCCAGCATTTT. The whole variable domain, remainder taken from reference TRBV5-4 and TRBJ1-5, is ETGVTQSPTHLIKTRGQQVTLRCSSQSGHNTVSWYQQALGQGPQFIFQYYREEENGRGNFPPRFSGLQFPNYSSELNVNALELDDSALYLCASSLPDREPPFSNQPQHFGDGTRLSIL.

Regarding this clonotype: One junction end disagrees with the germline gene, perhaps due to a read error. The V call is TRBV4-2, the J call TRBJ2-7; maybe TRBD2 (5 bases). The germline V gene encodes CDR1 LGHNA and CDR2 YNFKEQ. CDR3 length equals 16 residues. DNA for the CDR3: TGTGCCAGCAGCCAAGAGGGTGCGGGCCGCCCGTCCGAGAAGTACTTC. Translated: CASSQEGAGRPSEKYF.

A note on this clonotype: The junction does not match germline at one end; this may be a read error. The chain links TRBV5-1 to TRBJ2-3, with a weak D call TRBD2 (6 bases). The germline V gene encodes CDR1 SGHRS and CDR2 YFSETQ. The CDR3 is 15 residues long. In DNA, the CDR3 is TGCGCCAGCAGCGCGATGCGTTATAGCGGAGATATGCAGTATTTT. Its translation is CASSAMRYSGDMQYF. Combining the CDR3 with reference TRBV5-1 and TRBJ2-3 gives the whole variable domain KAGVTQTPRYLIKTRGQQVTLSCSPISGHRSVSWYQQTPGQGLQFLFEYFSETQRNKGNFPGRFSGRQFSNSRSEMNVSTLELGDSALYLCASSAMRYSGDMQYFGPGTRLTVL.